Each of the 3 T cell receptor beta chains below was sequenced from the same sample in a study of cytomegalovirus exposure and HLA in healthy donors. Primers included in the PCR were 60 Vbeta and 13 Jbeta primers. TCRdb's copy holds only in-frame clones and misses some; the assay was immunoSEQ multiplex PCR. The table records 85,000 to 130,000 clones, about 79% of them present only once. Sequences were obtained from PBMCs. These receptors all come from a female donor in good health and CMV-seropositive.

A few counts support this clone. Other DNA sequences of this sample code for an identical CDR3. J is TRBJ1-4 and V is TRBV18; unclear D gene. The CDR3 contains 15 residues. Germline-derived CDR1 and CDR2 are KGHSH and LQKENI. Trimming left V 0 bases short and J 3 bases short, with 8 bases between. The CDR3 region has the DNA TGTGCCAGCTCACCACCAGGAGGGTCTAATGAAAAACTGTTTTTT. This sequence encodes CASSPPGGSNEKLFF.

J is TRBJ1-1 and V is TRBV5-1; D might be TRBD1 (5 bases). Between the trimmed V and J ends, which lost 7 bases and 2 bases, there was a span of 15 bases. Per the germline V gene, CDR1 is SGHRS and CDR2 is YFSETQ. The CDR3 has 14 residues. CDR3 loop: CASRWEGSNTEAFF. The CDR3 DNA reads TGCGCCAGCCGGTGGGAGGGGAGCAACACTGAAGCTTTCTTT. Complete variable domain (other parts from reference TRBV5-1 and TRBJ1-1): KAGVTQTPRYLIKTRGQQVTLSCSPISGHRSVSWYQQTPGQGLQFLFEYFSETQRNKGNFPGRFSGRQFSNSRSEMNVSTLELGDSALYLCASRWEGSNTEAFFGQGTRLTVV.

The DNA of the CDR3 is TGCAGCGTGGGACCGACTAGCGGGGGGAGGGATGAGCAGTTCTTC. This codes for CSVGPTSGGRDEQFF. This chain links TRBV29-1 with TRBJ2-1; the match to TRBD2 covers 13 bases. The CDR3 is made up of 15 amino acids. The trim removed 6 bases at V and 8 bases at J, leaving 10 bases unmatched. From germline, CDR1 is SQVTM and CDR2 ANQGSEA.